One T cell receptor (beta chain) is described in this entry. Its target is unknown. The data were taken from a study of graft-versus-host responses after intestinal transplantation. Study as a whole: Anti-thymocyte globulin induction, then tacrolimus and steroids for about three years, went to all recipients.

CDR1 is SGHTA, CDR2 FQGTGA, per germline. Trimming shortened V by 5 bases and J by 0 bases, and 12 bases separated the two germline ends. The CDR3 covers 15 residues. The method was immunoSEQ multiplex PCR; TCRdb's version includes in-frame clones alone and lacks a portion of them. Here the sample spans about 25,000 clones, 80% to 90% being singletons. Study-level points and caveats: Investigators detected GvH clones in recipient marrow, with some emerging earlier in ileum or blood.

The gene calls are TRBV7-3 and TRBJ2-3, with D tentatively TRBD1 or TRBD2 (6 bases each). The source is a human patient who received an intestinal transplant, so some T cells may come from the graft donor. This specimen consisted of PBMCs, obtained approximately 450 days after intestinal transplant. The DNA of the CDR3 is TGTGCCAGCAGCCGGAGGGACACTAGCACAGATACGCAGTATTTT. Its translation is CASSRRDTSTDTQYF.